This T cell receptor (beta chain) was identified during a study of identifying expanded T cells in peripheral blood. Broader study findings: Two-week clone count variance significantly increased as total template count grew.

This CDR3 contains 16 residues. The V end lost 1 base, the J end lost 1 base, and 14 bases lay between the germline ends. The germline V gene encodes CDR1 KGHSH and CDR2 LQKENI. As to this clone: Its antigen is not identified.

Method: immunoSEQ multiplex PCR; TCRdb's copy keeps in-frame clones and lacks some. The data show about 74,000 clones, about 83% seen once. Sequencing was done on a sample of blood. This clonotype was sampled from a person aged 18 to 70 in good health. The rearrangement joins TRBV18 to TRBJ2-7; a weak D match, TRBD2 (7 bases). CDR3 loop: CASSPRGGAMSYEQYF. DNA of the CDR3: TGTGCCAGCTCACCACGCGGGGGCGCGATGTCCTACGAGCAGTACTTC. Looking up the rest from reference TRBV18 and TRBJ2-7 gives the full variable domain: NAGVMQNPRHLVRRRGQEARLRCSPMKGHSHVYWYRQLPEEGLKFMVYLQKENIIDESGMPKERFSAEFPKEGPSILRIQQVVRGDSAAYFCASSPRGGAMSYEQYFGPGTRLTVT.